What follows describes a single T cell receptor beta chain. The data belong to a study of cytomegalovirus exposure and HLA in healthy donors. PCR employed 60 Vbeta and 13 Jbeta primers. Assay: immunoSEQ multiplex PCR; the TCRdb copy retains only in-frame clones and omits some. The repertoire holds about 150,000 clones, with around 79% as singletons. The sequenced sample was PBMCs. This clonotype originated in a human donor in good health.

The DNA for the CDR3 is TGTGCCAGCAGAGTTTGGGACAGCCAGCCCCAGCATTTT. Amino acids: CASRVWDSQPQHF. The chain uses TRBV6-1 and TRBJ1-5, with 7 bases identical to TRBD1. This CDR3 is built from 13 residues. In germline, CDR1 is MNHNS, CDR2 SASEGT. Unmatched junction bases numbered 6, after V lost 6 bases and J lost 7 bases.